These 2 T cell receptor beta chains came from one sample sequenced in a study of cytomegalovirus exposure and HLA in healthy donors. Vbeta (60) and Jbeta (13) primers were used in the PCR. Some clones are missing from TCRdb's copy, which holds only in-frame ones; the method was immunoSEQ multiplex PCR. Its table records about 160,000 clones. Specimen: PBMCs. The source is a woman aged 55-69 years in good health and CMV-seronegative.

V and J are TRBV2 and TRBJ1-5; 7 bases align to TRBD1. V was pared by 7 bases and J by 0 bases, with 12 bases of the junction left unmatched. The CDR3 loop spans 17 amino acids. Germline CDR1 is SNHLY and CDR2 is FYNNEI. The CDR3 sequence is CASMDRLGGLSNQPQHF. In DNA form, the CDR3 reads TGTGCCAGCATGGACAGGTTGGGGGGCCTTAGCAATCAGCCCCAGCATTTT.

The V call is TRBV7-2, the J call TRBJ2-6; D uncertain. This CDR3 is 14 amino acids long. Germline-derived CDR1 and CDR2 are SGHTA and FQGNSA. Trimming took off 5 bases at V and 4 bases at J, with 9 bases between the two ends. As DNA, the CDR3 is TGTGCCAGCAGCCCCTATCCCGGGGCCAACGTCCTGACTTTC. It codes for CASSPYPGANVLTF.